The 30 T cell receptor beta chains in this list originate from one sample, sequenced in a study of OX40 agonist ivuxolimab in advanced cancers. Method: immunoSEQ multiplex PCR; TCRdb's copy keeps in-frame clones and lacks some. The sample carries about 80,000 clones, roughly 86% recorded once. Sequenced here: CD4+ or CD8+ T cells sorted from blood, sampled in a trial of the OX40 agonist ivuxolimab. These receptors came from an adult with an advanced solid tumor such as melanoma, head and neck, liver or kidney cancer.

This clone occurred once. This chain joins TRBV4-3 and TRBJ2-1, with D maybe TRBD2 (6 bases). The CDR3 is 13 residues long. Germline V gene data show CDR1 as LGHNA and CDR2 as YSLEER. V lost 1 base to trimming and J lost 7 bases, with 8 bases between them. CDR3 sequence reads: CASSQGLVNEQFF. For the CDR3, the DNA is TGCGCCAGCAGCCAAGGACTAGTAAATGAGCAGTTCTTC.

This clone appeared a single time. The gene calls are TRBV11-2 and TRBJ1-4; 7 bases fit TRBD1. The V and J ends lost 5 bases and 10 bases, in that order; junction bases with no gene match: 13. Per germline, CDR1 SGHAT and CDR2 FQNNGV. This CDR3 has 15 amino acids. This CDR3 is CASSPVRQGGGKLFF. The CDR3 nucleotides read TGTGCCAGCAGCCCCGTTAGGCAGGGGGGCGGAAAACTGTTTTTT.

Concerning this clone itself: At one of its ends the junction is not consistent with the germline gene, which may arise from a read error. The rearrangement uses TRBV19 and TRBJ2-1; no clear D gene. The CDR3 is 13 residues long. Germline V gives CDR1 LNHDA, CDR2 SQIVND (reference sequence). CDR3 bases: TGTGCCAGTAGTATGGCGAAGGCTAGTAAAAGCATCTTC. Protein: CASSMAKASKSIF.

The chain employs TRBV27 and TRBJ2-2, with a weak D call TRBD1 (5 bases). Germline CDR1 is MNHEY and CDR2 is SMNVEV (reference sequence). Trimming stripped 6 bases from V and 3 bases from J, with 11 bases between. This CDR3 has 14 residues. The CDR3 region is CASSPDKDTGELFF. In nucleotides, the CDR3 is TGTGCCAGCAGCCCGGACAAAGACACCGGGGAGCTGTTTTTT.

In regard to this clone: Other DNA sequences in this sample translate to the same CDR3. The V call is TRBV11-2, the J call TRBJ2-7, with D uncertain. The V gene's germline CDR1 is SGHAT and CDR2 FQNNGV. Trimming removed 5 bases from V and 1 base from J, with 3 bases in between. CDR3 length: 11 residues. The CDR3 reads CASSISYEQYF. The CDR3 DNA sequence: TGTGCCAGCAGCATATCCTACGAGCAGTACTTC.

CDR3: CASSLDDGTGRTEAFF. The CDR3 nucleotides read TGTGCCAGCAGCTTAGATGATGGGACAGGGCGGACTGAAGCTTTCTTT. V and J are TRBV7-9 and TRBJ1-1; 9 positions agree with TRBD1. Germline-derived CDR1 and CDR2 are SEHNR and FQNEAQ (reference sequence). The CDR3 runs 16 residues. J was trimmed by 5 bases and V by 1 base; bases with no gene match: 8. Using reference TRBV7-9 and TRBJ1-1 for the parts outside the CDR3, the full variable domain is DTGVSQNPRHKITKRGQNVTFRCDPISEHNRLYWYRQTLGQGPEFLTYFQNEAQLEKSRLLSDRFSAERPKGSFSTLEIQRTEQGDSAMYLCASSLDDGTGRTEAFFGQGTRLTVV.

This clone was counted a few times. The chain combines TRBV7-6 with TRBJ2-3; D is uncertain. The V end was cut by 0 bases, the J end by 0 bases, with 7 bases between. Germline V lookup: CDR1 SGHVS, CDR2 FNYEAQ. This CDR3 spans 15 amino acids. The CDR3 here is CASSLALTSTDTQYF. In DNA form, the CDR3 reads TGTGCCAGCAGCTTAGCCCTAACTAGCACAGATACGCAGTATTTT.

CDR3 sequence: CASSQSGQPNEKLFF. CDR3 nucleotide sequence: TGCGCCAGCAGCCAGTCGGGACAGCCTAATGAAAAACTGTTTTTT. The chain carries TRBV4-3 and TRBJ1-4; TRBD1 matches 7 bases. The germline CDR1 and CDR2 sequences are LGHNA and YSLEER. The length of the CDR3 is 15 residues. The trim removed 3 bases at V and 3 bases at J, leaving 4 bases unmatched.

The chain recombines TRBV28 with TRBJ1-6, with no clear D. V was trimmed by 3 bases and J by 13 bases, leaving 13 bases between them. Germline CDR1 and CDR2: MDHEN and SYDVKM. CDR3 size: 13 residues. CDR3 region: CASSFLAPDPLHF. CDR3 sequence (DNA): TGTGCCAGCAGTTTTTTAGCCCCCGACCCCCTCCACTTT.

The chain combines TRBV6-6 with TRBJ1-4; possibly TRBD1 for D (6 bases). This CDR3 region has 12 residues. CDR1 MNHNY and CDR2 SVGAGI come from the germline V gene (reference sequence). The germline V and J ends were trimmed by 6 bases and 5 bases, with 7 bases remaining between them. DNA for the CDR3: TGTGCCAGCAGGGGGGCCAATGAAAAACTGTTTTTT. Protein product: CASRGANEKLFF.

The J gene is TRBJ2-2, the V gene TRBV10-3, with D possibly matching TRBD2 (5 bases). CDR3 length: 13 amino acids. Trimming stripped 7 bases from V and 6 bases from J, with 12 bases between. CDR1 is ENHRY and CDR2 is SYGVKD in the germline V gene. CDR3 sequence: CAINGPGAGELFF. As DNA, the CDR3 is TGTGCCATCAATGGGCCCGGGGCCGGGGAGCTGTTTTTT.

The chain combines TRBV5-4 with TRBJ2-3; D is uncertain. The CDR3 spans 12 residues. The ends were cut back, 1 base at V and 6 bases at J, with 6 bases in the middle. Per germline, CDR1 SGHNT and CDR2 YYREEE (reference sequence). CDR3: CASSLITDTQYF. DNA for the CDR3: TGTGCCAGCAGCTTGATCACGGATACGCAGTATTTT.

There are a few counts of this clone. This chain joins TRBV10-3 and TRBJ2-1, with 7 bases lining up with TRBD2. V was clipped by 4 bases and J by 5 bases; unmatched bases: 8. The CDR3 has 15 amino acids. The germline V gene encodes CDR1 ENHRY and CDR2 SYGVKD. CDR3 residues: CAISARRESNNEQFF. Here the CDR3 DNA reads TGTGCCATCAGTGCGCGGCGGGAGTCAAACAATGAGCAGTTCTTC.

The rearrangement uses TRBV30 and TRBJ1-3, with TRBD1 matching over 7 bases. After removal of 2 bases from V and 2 bases from J, the junction contained 0 bases not matched to a gene. Germline loops: CDR1 GTSNPN, CDR2 SVGIG (reference sequence). This CDR3 spans 13 amino acids. CDR3 protein: CAWSQGAGNTIYF. CDR3 bases: TGTGCCTGGAGTCAGGGGGCTGGAAACACCATATATTTT.

V is TRBV2 and J is TRBJ2-5, with D possibly called TRBD1 or TRBD2 (5 bases each). CDR1 is SNHLY, CDR2 FYNNEI, per germline. CDR3 length: 9 residues. Trimming pared 7 bases from V and 14 bases from J, leaving 11 bases between. CDR3 amino acids: CASKGRPYF. In DNA form, the CDR3 reads TGTGCCAGCAAGGGACGCCCTTACTTC. Looking up the rest from reference TRBV2 and TRBJ2-5 gives the full variable domain: EPEVTQTPSHQVTQMGQEVILRCVPISNHLYFYWYRQILGQKVEFLVSFYNNEISEKSEIFDDQFSVERPDGSNFTLKIRSTKLEDSAMYFCASKGRPYFGPGTRLLVL.

The rearrangement uses TRBV4-3 and TRBJ1-6; D uncertain. V was cut by 0 bases and J by 7 bases, with 19 bases left in between. The CDR3 consists of 18 residues. Germline V gives CDR1 LGHNA, CDR2 YSLEER. The CDR3 protein is CASSQEVGITSQNSPLHF. The CDR3 DNA reads TGCGCCAGCAGCCAAGAAGTGGGAATCACAAGCCAAAATTCACCCCTCCACTTT.

V and J are TRBV5-1 and TRBJ2-7; 9 bases agree with TRBD1. CDR1 SGHRS and CDR2 YFSETQ come from the germline V gene. The CDR3 has 15 residues. The junction had 11 bases not matched to a gene; V was cut back by 4 bases and J by 6 bases. CDR3 DNA: TGCGCCAGCAGCCCTGCCGGGACAGGGTTTTTCGAGCAGTACTTC. Protein sequence: CASSPAGTGFFEQYF.

J is TRBJ2-7 and V is TRBV25-1; the D gene is possibly TRBD1 (5 bases). Germline V CDR1 and CDR2: MGHDK, SYGVNS. Trimming removed 8 bases from V and 3 bases from J, with 8 bases in between. The CDR3 spans 11 residues. The CDR3 sequence is CASQGVYEQYF. CDR3 nucleotide sequence: TGTGCCAGCCAAGGGGTCTACGAGCAGTACTTC.

The V and J genes are TRBV5-1 and TRBJ1-3, with D possibly TRBD1 on 5 matching bases. The CDR3 is 17 residues long. Per germline, CDR1 SGHRS and CDR2 YFSETQ. The ends were cut back, 4 bases at V and 0 bases at J, with 17 bases in the middle. The CDR3 bases are TGCGCCAGCAGCCCCTACTACTCAGGGTCCTCTGGAAACACCATATATTTT. This encodes CASSPYYSGSSGNTIYF.

V and J are TRBV5-4 and TRBJ1-2, with no clear D. This CDR3 spans 14 amino acids. Germline loops: CDR1 SGHNT, CDR2 YYREEE (reference sequence). V was shortened by 0 bases and J by 3 bases, with 9 bases between the two germline ends. CDR3 in amino acids: CASSLVGSYYGYTF. The CDR3 DNA is TGTGCCAGCAGCTTGGTAGGCAGTTACTATGGCTACACCTTC.

The V call is TRBV6-5, the J call TRBJ1-2; no definite D call. V lost 5 bases and J 3 bases, leaving 16 bases between the germline ends. The length of the CDR3 is 15 residues. Germline V lookup: CDR1 MNHEY, CDR2 SVGAGI. Written as DNA, the CDR3 is TGTGCCAGCAGTACCCGTTCGACGGATCACTATGGCTACACCTTC. Translation: CASSTRSTDHYGYTF.

The rearrangement joins TRBV30 to TRBJ2-6; D gene unclear. This CDR3 has 13 amino acids. With 3 bases removed from V and 2 bases from J, the gap between germline ends came to 5 bases. Germline values: CDR1 GTSNPN, CDR2 SVGIG (reference sequence). The CDR3 DNA reads TGTGCCTGGAGCCTAGCTGGGGCCAACGTCCTGACTTTC. Protein sequence: CAWSLAGANVLTF. The full variable domain, completed using reference TRBV30 and TRBJ2-6, is SQTIHQWPATLVQPVGSPLSLECTVEGTSNPNLYWYRQAAGRGLQLLFYSVGIGQISSEVPQNLSASRPQDRQFILSSKKLLLSDSGFYLCAWSLAGANVLTFGAGSRLTVL.

The chain recombines TRBV2 with TRBJ1-3; possible D gene TRBD1, 6 bases. The CDR3 has 14 amino acids. Germline lookup yields CDR1 SNHLY and CDR2 FYNNEI. V shed 1 base and J shed 4 bases, with 8 bases lying between them. The CDR3 DNA sequence: TGTGCCAGCAGTGAAGGGACAGCAGGAAACACCATATATTTT. It is translated as CASSEGTAGNTIYF. The full variable domain, its missing parts supplied by reference TRBV2 and TRBJ1-3, is EPEVTQTPSHQVTQMGQEVILRCVPISNHLYFYWYRQILGQKVEFLVSFYNNEISEKSEIFDDQFSVERPDGSNFTLKIRSTKLEDSAMYFCASSEGTAGNTIYFGEGSWLTVV.

The chain employs TRBV7-2 and TRBJ1-2, with TRBD1 identical over 10 bases. V dropped 4 bases and J dropped 3; count of bases not matched to a gene: 8. This CDR3 comprises 16 residues. CDR1 and CDR2 (germline): SGHTA, FQGNSA. The CDR3 nucleotides are TGTGCCAGCAGCTCGTGGGACAGGGGATTTCACTATGGCTACACCTTC. Its protein product is CASSSWDRGFHYGYTF.

The genes are TRBV11-3 and TRBJ2-6, with unresolved D. Trimming took 1 base from V and 2 from J, leaving 0 bases between them. Germline V lookup: CDR1 SGHNT, CDR2 YENEEA. The CDR3 is 13 amino acids. DNA for the CDR3: TGTGCCAGCAGCTTAGCTGGGGCCAACGTCCTGACTTTC. Amino acids: CASSLAGANVLTF. The variable domain in full, completed from reference TRBV11-3 and TRBJ2-6, reads EAGVVQSPRYKIIEKKQPVAFWCNPISGHNTLYWYLQNLGQGPELLIRYENEEAVDDSQLPKDRFSAERLKGVDSTLKIQPAELGDSAVYLCASSLAGANVLTFGAGSRLTVL.

The chain couples TRBV4-3 to TRBJ1-6; perhaps TRBD1 as D (5 bases). Trimming cost V 0 bases and J 4 bases, with 7 bases left between them. The CDR3 is 15 residues long. Per germline, CDR1 LGHNA and CDR2 YSLEER. This CDR3 reads CASSQDAGYNSPLHF. The DNA for the CDR3 is TGCGCCAGCAGCCAAGACGCAGGGTATAATTCACCCCTCCACTTT.

J is TRBJ2-3 and V is TRBV6-5, with D possibly being TRBD1 or TRBD2 (5 bases each). The ends were cut back, 2 bases at V and 1 base at J, with 7 bases in the middle. Germline V CDR1 and CDR2: MNHEY, SVGAGI. The CDR3 is made up of 14 amino acids. The CDR3 DNA sequence: TGTGCCAGCAGTTACCGGGACCGCACAGATACGCAGTATTTT. It specifies CASSYRDRTDTQYF.

The chain recombines TRBV5-1 with TRBJ2-5; TRBD2 agrees at 7 bases. The CDR3 length is 16 residues. From germline, CDR1 is SGHRS and CDR2 YFSETQ. The ends lost 0 bases at V and 2 bases at J; junction bases unmatched: 7. Written as DNA, the CDR3 is TGCGCCAGCAGCTTGGCCTCGGGGGGTACTCAAGAGACCCAGTACTTC. Residues: CASSLASGGTQETQYF.

This clone has only a few counts. V usage is TRBV2 and J usage is TRBJ1-5, with D uncertain. The germline V gene encodes CDR1 SNHLY and CDR2 FYNNEI. The V gene lost 5 bases and the J gene lost 9 bases, with 11 bases spanning the gap. The CDR3 is made up of 12 amino acids. CDR3 loop: CASSFDPRPQHF. CDR3 in DNA: TGTGCCAGCAGTTTCGACCCCCGGCCCCAGCATTTT. Full variable domain (rest looked up from reference TRBV2 and TRBJ1-5): EPEVTQTPSHQVTQMGQEVILRCVPISNHLYFYWYRQILGQKVEFLVSFYNNEISEKSEIFDDQFSVERPDGSNFTLKIRSTKLEDSAMYFCASSFDPRPQHFGDGTRLSIL.

This rearrangement joins TRBV27 to TRBJ2-5; 8 bases line up with TRBD2. CDR1 is MNHEY and CDR2 is SMNVEV in the germline V gene (reference sequence). With 0 bases clipped from V and 4 bases from J, the junction kept 13 bases outside the gene matches. This CDR3 region has 18 residues. In DNA, the CDR3 is TGTGCCAGCAGTTTATCTAGGGTTGAGGCGGGGGGTGGAGAGACCCAGTACTTC. Amino acids: CASSLSRVEAGGGETQYF.